These 9 T cell receptor beta chains were sequenced from one sample in a study of T cell responses to AZD1222 COVID-19 vaccine. Sequencing was performed with immunoSEQ multiplex PCR; in TCRdb, only in-frame clones are kept and a portion is missing. Of some 150,000 clones listed, about nine tenths are singletons. Sample: peripheral blood, taken on day 0 of AZD1222 vaccination. These receptors were obtained from an adult in good health.

The chain has TRBV10-3 and TRBJ1-1; D is uncertain. Germline V CDR1 and CDR2: ENHRY, SYGVKD. CDR3 length: 15 residues. V lost 0 bases to trimming and J lost 1 base, with 9 bases between them. The CDR3, as DNA: TGTGCCATCAGTGAGTCCCCAGGAGCGAACACTGAAGCTTTCTTT. This sequence encodes CAISESPGANTEAFF.

This rearrangement joins TRBV6-6 to TRBJ2-1; TRBD1 aligns across 10 bases. Per the germline V gene, CDR1 is MNHNY and CDR2 is SVGAGI (reference sequence). V shed 5 bases and J 4 bases; nucleotides not matched to a gene: 2. The length of the CDR3 is 14 residues. CDR3 amino acids: CASSRDRGYNEQFF. The CDR3 nucleotides are TGTGCCAGCAGTCGGGACAGGGGATACAATGAGCAGTTCTTC.

The rearrangement uses TRBV2 and TRBJ2-7, with TRBD1 matching 7 bases. The CDR3 contains 13 residues. CDR1 is SNHLY, CDR2 FYNNEI, per germline. V gave up 6 bases and J gave up 5 bases; unmatched junction bases: 7. In DNA form, the CDR3 reads TGTGCCAGCAGACAGGGACAGAAACACGAGCAGTACTTC. Translating it yields CASRQGQKHEQYF.

The J gene is TRBJ2-3, the V gene TRBV29-1, with D perhaps matching TRBD1 (6 bases). The germline CDR1 and CDR2 sequences are SQVTM and ANQGSEA. There are 12 residues in the CDR3. With 1 base removed from V and 5 bases from J, the gap between germline ends came to 7 bases. As DNA, the CDR3 is TGCAGCGTTGAAGTGACAGGAGATACGCAGTATTTT. Amino acids: CSVEVTGDTQYF.

The chain employs TRBV25-1 and TRBJ1-4, with D maybe TRBD1 (5 bases). The CDR3 covers 14 residues. In germline, CDR1 is MGHDK, CDR2 SYGVNS. The V and J ends lost 7 bases and 6 bases respectively, with 15 bases between them. The CDR3 sequence is CASTQRGRDEKLFF. In DNA, the CDR3 is TGTGCCAGCACTCAGAGGGGAAGGGATGAAAAACTGTTTTTT. The full variable domain, completed using reference TRBV25-1 and TRBJ1-4, is EADIYQTPRYLVIGTGKKITLECSQTMGHDKMYWYQQDPGMELHLIHYSYGVNSTEKGDLSSESTVSRIRTEHFPLTLESARPSHTSQYLCASTQRGRDEKLFFGSGTQLSVL.

This sequence joins TRBV20-1 and TRBJ2-7, with D tentatively TRBD2 (6 bases). CDR3 length equals 14 residues. The V end was cut by 3 bases, the J end by 2 bases, with 14 bases between. CDR1 is DFQATT, CDR2 SNEGSKA, per germline (reference sequence). CDR3 sequence reads: CSASSSGPPYEQYF. CDR3 coding DNA: TGCAGTGCTAGTTCCAGCGGGCCTCCCTACGAGCAGTACTTC.

Only a few counts were recorded for this clone. The chain joins TRBV28 to TRBJ1-5, with D perhaps TRBD1 (5 bases). Per germline, CDR1 MDHEN and CDR2 SYDVKM. Trimming pared 7 bases from V and 1 base from J, leaving 17 bases between. The CDR3 consists of 16 residues. The CDR3 protein is CASTQLEGISNQPQHF. The CDR3 nucleotides are TGTGCCAGCACCCAGCTGGAGGGGATAAGCAATCAGCCCCAGCATTTT.

This chain links TRBV28 with TRBJ2-3; a weak D match, TRBD2 (5 bases). V lost 10 bases and J lost 2, with 16 bases in between. This CDR3 contains 14 residues. CDR1 MDHEN and CDR2 SYDVKM come from the germline V gene. This CDR3 reads CAISTGGLTDTQYF. Written as DNA, the CDR3 is TGTGCCATCTCAACGGGCGGACTCACAGATACGCAGTATTTT.

Notes on this clone: This sample also contains other DNA sequences that code for the same CDR3. The rearrangement joins TRBV6-4 to TRBJ2-1; D may be TRBD2 (6 bases). Trimming removed 0 bases at V and 0 bases at J, with 6 bases between. Germline V lookup: CDR1 MRHNA, CDR2 SNTAGT. This CDR3 contains 15 residues. The CDR3 DNA sequence: TGTGCCAGCAGTGACTCTAGCGGCTCCTACAATGAGCAGTTCTTC. Translation: CASSDSSGSYNEQFF.